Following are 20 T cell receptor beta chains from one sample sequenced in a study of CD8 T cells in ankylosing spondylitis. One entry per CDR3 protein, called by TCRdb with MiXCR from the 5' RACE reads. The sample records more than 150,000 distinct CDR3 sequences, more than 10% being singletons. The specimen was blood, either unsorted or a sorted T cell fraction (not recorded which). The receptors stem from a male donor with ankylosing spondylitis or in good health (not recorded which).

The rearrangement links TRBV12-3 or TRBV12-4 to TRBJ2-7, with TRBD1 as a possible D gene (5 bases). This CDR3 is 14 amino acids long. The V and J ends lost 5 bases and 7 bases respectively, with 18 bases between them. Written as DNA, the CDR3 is TGTGCCAGCAGTCCCCAAACGGGCAGGGTGGAGCAGTACTTC. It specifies CASSPQTGRVEQYF.

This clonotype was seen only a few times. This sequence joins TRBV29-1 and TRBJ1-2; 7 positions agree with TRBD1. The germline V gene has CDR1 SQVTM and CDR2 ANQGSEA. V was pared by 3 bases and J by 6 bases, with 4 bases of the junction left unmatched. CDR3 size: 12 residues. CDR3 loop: CSVETGRNGYTF. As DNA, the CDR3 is TGCAGCGTTGAGACAGGGAGGAATGGCTACACCTTC.

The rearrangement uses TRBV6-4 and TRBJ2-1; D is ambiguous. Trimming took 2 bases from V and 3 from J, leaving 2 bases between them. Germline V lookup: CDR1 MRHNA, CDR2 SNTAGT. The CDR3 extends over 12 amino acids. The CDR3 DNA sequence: TGTGCCAGCAGTGACATCTACAATGAGCAGTTCTTC. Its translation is CASSDIYNEQFF.

The CDR3 region has the DNA TGTGCCAGCAGTGGACAGGGGTTCTATGAAAAACTGTTTTTT. Amino acids: CASSGQGFYEKLFF. The chain joins TRBV25-1 to TRBJ1-4; TRBD1 aligns across 8 bases. This CDR3 has 14 residues. With V trimmed by 4 bases and J by 6 bases, 4 bases remained unmatched. Germline CDR1 reads MGHDK; CDR2 reads SYGVNS.

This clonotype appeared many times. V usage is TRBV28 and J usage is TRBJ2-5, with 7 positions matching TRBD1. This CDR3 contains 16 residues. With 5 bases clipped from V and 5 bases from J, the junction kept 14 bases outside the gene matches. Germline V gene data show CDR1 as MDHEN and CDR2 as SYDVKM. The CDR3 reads CASSIYRQGSRETQYF. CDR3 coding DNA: TGTGCCAGCAGTATTTATCGACAGGGATCGAGGGAGACCCAGTACTTC.

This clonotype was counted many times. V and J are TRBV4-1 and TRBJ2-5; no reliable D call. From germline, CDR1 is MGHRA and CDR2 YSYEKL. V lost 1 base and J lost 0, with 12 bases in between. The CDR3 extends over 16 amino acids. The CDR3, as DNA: TGCGCCAGCAGCCAAGTTTACCCCCGGGACCAAGAGACCCAGTACTTC. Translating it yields CASSQVYPRDQETQYF.

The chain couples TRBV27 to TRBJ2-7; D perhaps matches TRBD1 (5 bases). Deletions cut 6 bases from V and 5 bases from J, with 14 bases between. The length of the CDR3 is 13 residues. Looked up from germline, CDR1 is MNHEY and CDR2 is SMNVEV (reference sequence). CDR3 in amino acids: CASSWGSGNEQYF. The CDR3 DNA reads TGTGCCAGCAGCTGGGGCTCTGGGAACGAGCAGTACTTC.

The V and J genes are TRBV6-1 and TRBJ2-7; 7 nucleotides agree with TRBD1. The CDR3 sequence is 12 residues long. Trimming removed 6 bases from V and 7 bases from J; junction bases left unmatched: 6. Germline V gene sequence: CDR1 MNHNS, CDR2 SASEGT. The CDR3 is CASRRQGWEQYF. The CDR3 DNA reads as TGTGCCAGCAGGAGACAGGGCTGGGAGCAGTACTTC.

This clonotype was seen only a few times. CDR3 in DNA: TGTGCCAGCAGTGAAGGCAGGGGAGGGGACACAGATACGCAGTATTTT. It specifies CASSEGRGGDTDTQYF. This chain uses TRBV2 with TRBJ2-3, with D perhaps matching TRBD2 (7 bases). The CDR3 consists of 16 residues. The V end lost 1 base, the J end lost 2 bases, and 13 bases lay between the germline ends. Germline V gives CDR1 SNHLY, CDR2 FYNNEI.

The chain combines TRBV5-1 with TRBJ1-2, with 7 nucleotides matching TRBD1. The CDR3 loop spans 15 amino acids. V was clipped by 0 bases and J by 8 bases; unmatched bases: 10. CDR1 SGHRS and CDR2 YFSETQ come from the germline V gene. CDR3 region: CASSLGGSGGQGYTF. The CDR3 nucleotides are TGCGCCAGCAGCTTGGGCGGTTCAGGGGGTCAAGGCTACACCTTC.

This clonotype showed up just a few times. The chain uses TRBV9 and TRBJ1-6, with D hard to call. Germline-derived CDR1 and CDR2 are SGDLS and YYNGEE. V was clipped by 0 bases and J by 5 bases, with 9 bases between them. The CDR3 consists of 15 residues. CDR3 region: CASSVDILDNSPLHF. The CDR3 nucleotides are TGTGCCAGCAGCGTAGACATTCTGGATAATTCACCCCTCCACTTT.

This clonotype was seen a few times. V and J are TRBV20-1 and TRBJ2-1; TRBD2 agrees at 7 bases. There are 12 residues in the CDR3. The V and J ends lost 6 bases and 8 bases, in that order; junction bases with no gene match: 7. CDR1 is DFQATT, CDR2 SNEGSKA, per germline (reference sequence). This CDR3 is CSAPGLGYEQFF. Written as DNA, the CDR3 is TGCAGTGCCCCCGGACTAGGCTATGAGCAGTTCTTC.

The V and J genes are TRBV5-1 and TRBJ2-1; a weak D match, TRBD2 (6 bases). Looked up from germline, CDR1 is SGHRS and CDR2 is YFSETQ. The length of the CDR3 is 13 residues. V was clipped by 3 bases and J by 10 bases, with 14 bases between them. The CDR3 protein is CASSSGLYPEQFF. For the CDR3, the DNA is TGCGCCAGCAGCTCGGGACTCTATCCCGAGCAGTTCTTC.

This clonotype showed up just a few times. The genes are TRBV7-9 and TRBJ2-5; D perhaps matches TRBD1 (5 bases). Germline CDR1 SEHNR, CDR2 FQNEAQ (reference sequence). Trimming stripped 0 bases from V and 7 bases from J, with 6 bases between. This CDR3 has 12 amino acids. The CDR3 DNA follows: TGTGCCAGCAGCTTAGCGGGGCGGACCCAGTACTTC. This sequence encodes CASSLAGRTQYF.

The CDR3, as DNA: TGTGCCAGCAGGGGAAGGACAGGGGAGTACTTC. This gives the protein CASRGRTGEYF. This chain joins TRBV6-6 and TRBJ2-7, with 9 nucleotides matching TRBD1. The CDR3 contains 11 residues. V was pared by 6 bases and J by 11 bases, with 5 bases of the junction left unmatched. Germline CDR1 is MNHNY and CDR2 is SVGAGI (reference sequence).

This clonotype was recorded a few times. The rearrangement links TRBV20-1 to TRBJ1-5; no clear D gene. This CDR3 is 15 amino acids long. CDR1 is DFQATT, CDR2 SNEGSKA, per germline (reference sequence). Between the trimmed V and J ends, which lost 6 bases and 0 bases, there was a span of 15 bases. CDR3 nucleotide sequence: TGCAGTGCCCCGGTCGAGGTGGATAGCAATCAGCCCCAGCATTTT. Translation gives CSAPVEVDSNQPQHF.

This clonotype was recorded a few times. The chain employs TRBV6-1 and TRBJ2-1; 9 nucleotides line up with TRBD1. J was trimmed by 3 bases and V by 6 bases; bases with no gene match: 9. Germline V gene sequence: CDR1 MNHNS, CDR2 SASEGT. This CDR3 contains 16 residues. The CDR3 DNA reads TGTGCCAGCAGCAGGCTAACAGGGGGCTTCTACAATGAGCAGTTCTTC. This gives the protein CASSRLTGGFYNEQFF.

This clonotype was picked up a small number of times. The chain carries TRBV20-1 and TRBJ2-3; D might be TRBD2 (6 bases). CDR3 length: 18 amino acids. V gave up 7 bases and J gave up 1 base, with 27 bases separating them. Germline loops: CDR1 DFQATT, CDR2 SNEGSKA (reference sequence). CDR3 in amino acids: CSVNGPSRLVFGTDTQYF. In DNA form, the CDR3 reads TGCAGTGTAAACGGCCCCTCCCGACTAGTTTTTGGCACAGATACGCAGTATTTT.

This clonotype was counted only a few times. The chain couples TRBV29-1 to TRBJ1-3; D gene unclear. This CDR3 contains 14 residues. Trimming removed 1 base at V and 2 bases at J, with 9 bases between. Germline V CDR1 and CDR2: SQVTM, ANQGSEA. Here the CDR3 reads CSVEVDGAGNTIYF. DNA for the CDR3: TGCAGCGTTGAAGTCGACGGCGCTGGAAACACCATATATTTT.

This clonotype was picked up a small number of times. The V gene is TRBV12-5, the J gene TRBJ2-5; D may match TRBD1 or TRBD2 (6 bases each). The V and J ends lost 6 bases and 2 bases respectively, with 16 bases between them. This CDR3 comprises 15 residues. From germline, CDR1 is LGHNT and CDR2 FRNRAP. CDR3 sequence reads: CASGIGGNRQETQYF. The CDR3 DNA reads TGTGCTAGTGGAATCGGGGGCAACAGGCAAGAGACCCAGTACTTC.